These T cell receptor beta chains were read from a single sample in a study of type 1 regulatory T cells. The antigens these receptors bind are not known. Each CDR3 protein is one row after TCRdb ran MiXCR on the reads. The table lists around 62,000 distinct CDR3 sequences, 63% of them singletons, with about 8% in the top ten. Sequenced: cultured T cells, either the whole culture or a sorted T cell fraction (not recorded which). Receptors were obtained from a human donor in good health. Each CDR3 is given with its conserved first and last residue. A D gene is named only where the DNA matches it firmly. The size of a clone is reported for some rows only, either as once, few or many, or as a class for expanded clones.

>-|TRBD2|TRBV11-2|TRBJ2-1
CASRKVGGGPSNEQFF
TGTGCCAGCAGGAAAGTGGGGGGAGGGCCTTCCAATGAGCAGTTCTTC
>-|TRBD1|TRBV7-8|TRBJ1-3
CASSFLGQGLSGNTIYF
TGTGCCAGCAGCTTTTTGGGACAGGGGCTTAGTGGAAACACCATATATTTT
>once|-|TRBV12-3/TRBV12-4|TRBJ2-3
CASTLSRQSTDTQYF
TGTGCCAGCACCCTTTCCCGACAGAGCACAGATACGCAGTATTTT
>-|-|TRBV3-1|TRBJ2-5
CASSLNRVEETQYF
TGTGCCAGCAGCCTAAACAGGGTGGAAGAGACCCAGTACTTC
>few|-|TRBV20-1|TRBJ2-3
CSARDQRTDTQYF
TGCAGTGCTAGAGATCAGAGGACAGATACGCAGTATTTT
>-|TRBD1|TRBV7-9|TRBJ2-7
CASTPSPGGVSYEQYF
TGTGCCAGCACTCCGAGTCCAGGGGGCGTCTCCTACGAGCAGTACTTC
>-|-|TRBV27|TRBJ2-3
CASSFGPREPQYF
TGTGCCAGCAGTTTCGGTCCCCGGGAGCCGCAGTATTTT
>-|-|TRBV28|TRBJ2-2
CAVENTGELFF
TGTGCGGTGGAGAACACCGGGGAGCTGTTTTTT
>-|TRBD2|TRBV11-2|TRBJ2-4
CASTLAGNENIQYF
TGTGCCAGCACCCTAGCGGGAAACGAAAACATTCAGTACTTC
>-|-|TRBV29-1|TRBJ2-6
CSAGTALSGANVLTF
TGCAGCGCTGGGACGGCGCTCTCTGGGGCCAACGTCCTGACTTTC
>-|-|TRBV12-3/TRBV12-4|TRBJ2-3
CASSFLGDTQYF
TGTGCCAGCAGTTTTCTTGGGGATACGCAGTATTTT
>-|-|TRBV19|TRBJ1-2
CAFSPAYGYTF
TGTGCCTTTTCTCCGGCATATGGCTACACCTTC
>-|-|TRBV30|TRBJ2-5
CAWSVGRSEETQYF
TGTGCCTGGAGTGTAGGCAGAAGTGAAGAGACCCAGTACTTC
>few|-|TRBV20-1|TRBJ1-2
CSASRQSSGYTF
TGCAGTGCTAGCCGACAGTCATCAGGCTACACCTTC
>-|-|TRBV28|TRBJ2-5
CASSNRLNQETQYF
TGTGCCAGCAGTAACCGACTAAATCAAGAGACCCAGTACTTC
>medium-sized|TRBD1|TRBV6-6|TRBJ1-1
CASSPPDRGPEAFF
TGTGCCAGCAGTCCGCCGGACAGGGGGCCTGAAGCTTTCTTT
>-|TRBD2|TRBV19|TRBJ2-1
CASTFGLAEINEQFF
TGTGCCAGTACGTTCGGGCTAGCGGAAATCAATGAGCAGTTCTTC
>-|-|TRBV27|TRBJ1-4
CASSYRPQGGEKLFF
TGTGCCAGCAGCTACAGGCCCCAAGGAGGTGAAAAACTGTTTTTT
>few|TRBD1|TRBV20-1|TRBJ1-1
CSARPGQGARTEAFF
TGCAGTGCTCGTCCGGGACAGGGGGCAAGAACTGAAGCTTTCTTT
>-|-|TRBV5-1|TRBJ2-3
CASSLSETQDTQYF
TGCGCCAGCAGCTTGTCCGAGACCCAGGATACGCAGTATTTT
>-|TRBD1|TRBV15|TRBJ2-2
CATSAPTGANGELFF
TGTGCCACCAGCGCTCCGACAGGGGCGAACGGGGAGCTGTTTTTT
>-|-|TRBV6-2/TRBV6-3|TRBJ2-3
CASSYTDRLIADTQYF
TGTGCCAGCAGTTACACAGACAGGCTCATCGCAGATACGCAGTATTTT
>-|-|TRBV7-2|TRBJ2-5
CASSLWGGQETQYF
TGTGCCAGCAGCTTATGGGGTGGTCAAGAGACCCAGTACTTC
>few|TRBD1|TRBV28|TRBJ2-7
CASSFSPWWDSRIYEQYF
TGTGCCAGCAGTTTTTCGCCGTGGTGGGACAGCCGGATTTACGAGCAGTACTTC
>-|-|TRBV25-1|TRBJ1-1
CASRPGTSNTEAFF
TGTGCCAGCAGACCCGGGACATCGAACACTGAAGCTTTCTTT
>-|TRBD2|TRBV20-1|TRBJ2-1
CSAASGMSYNEQFF
TGCAGTGCTGCTAGCGGGATGTCCTACAATGAGCAGTTCTTC
>-|TRBD2|TRBV19|TRBJ2-2
CASSSWTSGTTGELFF
TGTGCCAGTAGCTCTTGGACTAGCGGGACCACCGGGGAGCTGTTTTTT
>few|TRBD2|TRBV28|TRBJ2-5
CASKESGGVWQETQYF
TGTGCCAGCAAGGAAAGCGGGGGAGTGTGGCAAGAGACCCAGTACTTC
>few|TRBD1|TRBV27|TRBJ2-7
CASRRTGGREQYF
TGTGCCAGCAGGCGGACAGGGGGCAGGGAGCAGTACTTC
>-|TRBD2|TRBV7-2|TRBJ2-1
CASSPQGRTSGNNEQFF
TGTGCCAGCAGCCCGCAGGGCAGGACTAGCGGTAACAATGAGCAGTTCTTC
>-|TRBD2|TRBV12-3/TRBV12-4|TRBJ2-1
CASSQLGLAGGRLVEQFF
TGTGCCAGCAGTCAACTGGGACTAGCGGGAGGGCGCTTGGTTGAGCAGTTCTTC
>once|TRBD2|TRBV5-6|TRBJ2-3
CASSRPTAGGPIDTQYF
TGTGCCAGCAGCCGACCTACAGCGGGAGGGCCCATAGATACGCAGTATTTT
>-|TRBD2|TRBV7-9|TRBJ2-3
CASSPLAGLSTDTQYF
TGTGCCAGCAGCCCCCTAGCGGGCCTAAGCACAGATACGCAGTATTTT
>-|TRBD2|TRBV27|TRBJ2-1
CASSFRLASSEQFF
TGTGCCAGCAGTTTCAGACTAGCTTCTAGTGAGCAGTTCTTC
>-|-|TRBV7-2|TRBJ2-7
CASSLAEAYEQYF
TGTGCCAGCAGCTTAGCCGAGGCCTACGAGCAGTACTTC
>-|-|TRBV29-1|TRBJ2-1
CSVGTADNEQFF
TGCAGCGTTGGGACGGCGGACAATGAGCAGTTCTTC
>-|TRBD2|TRBV20-1|TRBJ2-1
CSALKTSGLYNEQFF
TGCAGTGCCCTAAAGACTAGCGGATTGTACAATGAGCAGTTCTTC
>once|TRBD2|TRBV7-6|TRBJ2-3
CASSLGTSGGSSTDTQYF
TGTGCCAGCAGCTTGGGGACTAGCGGGGGGTCTAGCACAGATACGCAGTATTTT
>-|-|TRBV7-2|TRBJ1-3
CASSLVGSPSGNTIYF
TGTGCCAGCAGCTTAGTAGGGTCCCCCTCTGGAAACACCATATATTTT
>many|-|TRBV28|TRBJ2-2
CASSSGIRELFF
TGTGCCAGCAGTTCGGGAATCAGGGAGCTGTTTTTT
>-|TRBD1|TRBV3-1|TRBJ2-3
CASSRRTGINTDTQYF
TGTGCCAGCAGCCGCCGGACAGGTATTAACACAGATACGCAGTATTTT
>-|-|TRBV14|TRBJ2-6
CASSQDEDFNRNSGANVLTF
TGTGCCAGCAGCCAAGATGAGGATTTTAACAGAAACTCTGGGGCCAACGTCCTGACTTTC
>-|-|TRBV5-1|TRBJ2-7
CASSPDGLRDTSYEQYF
TGCGCCAGCAGCCCGGATGGGTTGCGGGACACCTCCTACGAGCAGTACTTC
>once|TRBD2|TRBV5-4|TRBJ2-3
CASSPDRGVMTDTQYF
TGTGCCAGCAGCCCCGATCGGGGGGTTATGACAGATACGCAGTATTTT
>-|TRBD1|TRBV18|TRBJ2-1
CASSPPNRDRGREEQFF
TGTGCCAGCTCACCACCGAACCGGGACAGGGGGAGGGAGGAGCAGTTCTTC
>-|TRBD2|TRBV20-1|TRBJ2-5
CSAEVFGGRHQETQYF
TGCAGTGCTGAGGTTTTTGGCGGGAGGCACCAAGAGACCCAGTACTTC
>few|TRBD2|TRBV4-3|TRBJ2-1
CASSRVLHGTSGASSYNEQFF
TGCGCCAGCAGCCGAGTCCTGCACGGGACTAGCGGGGCAAGCTCCTACAATGAGCAGTTCTTC
>few|-|TRBV6-5|TRBJ2-4
CASRPSLAGVGAKNIQYF
TGTGCCAGCAGACCCAGCCTTGCAGGGGTGGGAGCCAAAAACATTCAGTACTTC
>few|-|TRBV6-1|TRBJ2-5
CASSGGGGETQYF
TGTGCCAGCAGCGGTGGAGGAGGGGAGACCCAGTACTTC
>once|-|TRBV29-1|TRBJ2-1
CSVEEAAATYNEQFF
TGCAGCGTTGAAGAGGCAGCGGCCACCTACAATGAGCAGTTCTTC
>-|TRBD1|TRBV5-5|TRBJ2-7
CASSSTPPGTGILYEQYF
TGTGCCAGCAGCTCAACTCCCCCGGGGACAGGGATCCTCTACGAGCAGTACTTC
>-|-|TRBV6-5|TRBJ1-5
CASSYLPDQPQHF
TGTGCCAGCAGTTACCTGCCAGATCAGCCCCAGCATTTT